This TCR beta chain is from a study of T cells in Graves' hyperthyroidism and ophthalmopathy. The investigators amplified TCR beta CDR3 regions from RNA transcripts. The HTBI primer set served for first-round RT-PCR of the TCR CDR3. In TCRdb, the multiplex PCR reads were re-called with MiXCR into one record per CDR3 protein. Among around 500,000 distinct CDR3 sequences listed, roughly an eighth were seen once. This clonotype has a count of ten or more. The antigen is unknown. Study-level findings and limits: Researchers found most expanded thyroid clonotypes above 0.001 in blood as well.

Germline assignment: CDR1 MDHEN and CDR2 SYDVKM. Trimming pared 2 bases from V and 13 bases from J, leaving 9 bases between. The CDR3 contains 12 residues. The source of this sequence is a woman under 30 with Graves' hyperthyroidism. The specimen sequenced was blood. The V and J genes are TRBV28 and TRBJ1-6; D ambiguous. CDR3 DNA: TGTGCCAGCAGTTTACAAGGGCCTCCCCTCCACTTT. Residues: CASSLQGPPLHF.